A selection of T cell receptor beta chains follows, all from one sample in a study of beta chain features in type 1 diabetes. Sequenced by immunoSEQ multiplex PCR; TCRdb stores in-frame clones only, minus some. The sample lists about 150,000 clones, just over 9% occurring once. The sequenced sample was central memory CD4+ T cells from blood. Source of these receptors: a woman aged 18-29 years in good health. Both conserved end residues are part of each CDR3. A D gene is named only where the DNA matches it firmly. Size is omitted from some rows. Given values are once, few, many or a class for expanded clones.

CDR3nt | CDR3aa | d_gene | j_gene | v_gene | abundance
TGTGCCAGCAGCGCCGACTGGAGGAATGAGCAGTTCTTC | CASSADWRNEQFF | NA | TRBJ2-1 | TRBV9 | few
TGTGCCAGCAGTTCAGACAGGGGGATGGAGACCCAGTACTTC | CASSSDRGMETQYF | TRBD1 | TRBJ2-5 | TRBV2 | few
TGTGCCAGCAGCTCGTTTGGGACTAGCGGGAGAGATACGCAGTATTTT | CASSSFGTSGRDTQYF | TRBD2 | TRBJ2-3 | TRBV5-4 | few
TGCGCCAGCAGCAGAGACACCTCGAACACCGGGGAGCTGTTTTTT | CASSRDTSNTGELFF | NA | TRBJ2-2 | TRBV5-1 | few
TGTGCCACCAGCAGAGATTCAGGGCAGGTAGAGACCCAGTACTTC | CATSRDSGQVETQYF | NA | TRBJ2-5 | TRBV15 | NA
TGTGCCAGTAGTTCGACTGAGAAAGAGACCCAGTACTTC | CASSSTEKETQYF | NA | TRBJ2-5 | TRBV19 | few
TGTGCCTGCCAATCCGGGACACCAAACAATGAGCAGTTCTTC | CACQSGTPNNEQFF | NA | TRBJ2-1 | TRBV27 | NA
TGTGCCAGCAGCTTGGGACTAGGGGCCTACGAGCAGTACTTC | CASSLGLGAYEQYF | TRBD2 | TRBJ2-7 | TRBV7-2 | few
TGTGCCTGGAGCCCATGGAGCGACAGTTACAATGAGCAGTTCTTC | CAWSPWSDSYNEQFF | NA | TRBJ2-1 | TRBV30 | few
TGTGCCGCTACGGGGACAGGGGGTCCACCCCTCCACTTT | CAATGTGGPPLHF | TRBD1 | TRBJ1-6 | TRBV30 | NA
TGTGCCAGCAGCAAGAGACAGGGCATGGGCTATGGCTACACCTTC | CASSKRQGMGYGYTF | NA | TRBJ1-2 | TRBV21-1 | NA
TGTGCCAGCAGCTTAGGGGTCCCTGCGGGAGATCAGTTCTTC | CASSLGVPAGDQFF | TRBD2 | TRBJ2-1 | TRBV7-9 | few
TGTGCCAGCAGCGGGACTACCCAAGAGACCCAGTACTTC | CASSGTTQETQYF | TRBD2 | TRBJ2-5 | TRBV2 | NA
TGTGCCAGCAGCGGTCCGGGACAGGGAGCGACAGATACGCAGTATTTT | CASSGPGQGATDTQYF | TRBD1 | TRBJ2-3 | TRBV7-2 | few
TGTGCCAGCAGCTTACGGGGAGACGCCTACAATGAGCAGTTCTTC | CASSLRGDAYNEQFF | NA | TRBJ2-1 | TRBV5-5 | few
TGTGCCAGCAGTTACTCAGGGGTCGGAAACACCATATATTTT | CASSYSGVGNTIYF | NA | TRBJ1-3 | TRBV6-5 | few
TGTGCCAGCAGCTTCGAGGGCGGAACAGATACGCAGTATTTT | CASSFEGGTDTQYF | NA | TRBJ2-3 | TRBV7-9 | few
TGTGCCAGCAGCCAAGTCACTAGCGGGTCCTACGAGCAGTACTTC | CASSQVTSGSYEQYF | TRBD2 | TRBJ2-7 | TRBV4-2 | NA
TGTGCCTGGAGTCCGCTAAGCAATCAGCCCCAGCATTTT | CAWSPLSNQPQHF | NA | TRBJ1-5 | TRBV30 | few
TGTGCCAGCAGCAGGGACTTCTACAATGAGCAGTTCTTC | CASSRDFYNEQFF | NA | TRBJ2-1 | TRBV5-4 | few
TGTGCCAGTAGTATAGAGGGGGGGGTGAACACCGGGGAGCTGTTTTTT | CASSIEGGVNTGELFF | TRBD2 | TRBJ2-2 | TRBV19 | few
TGTGCCAGCAGGCCCACAGGGGCTGGGGGCTACACCTTC | CASRPTGAGGYTF | TRBD1 | TRBJ1-2 | TRBV4-2 | NA
TGTGCCAGCAGCCGGACGGGGAATGGCTACACCTTC | CASSRTGNGYTF | NA | TRBJ1-2 | TRBV7-9 | few
TGTGCCAGCAGCCGGATACCGACAGGGTCCATCACAGATACGCAGTATTTT | CASSRIPTGSITDTQYF | TRBD1 | TRBJ2-3 | TRBV4-2 | few
TGCTCCTCGACGGGGGCCAAAAACATTCAGTACTTC | CSSTGAKNIQYF | NA | TRBJ2-4 | TRBV29-1 | few
TGCAGCGTTGACAGCAGGGGGTACGAGACCCAGTACTTC | CSVDSRGYETQYF | TRBD1 | TRBJ2-5 | TRBV29-1 | few
TGTGCCAGCAGTGAGGTGGGCGGGCTCTATGGCTACACCTTC | CASSEVGGLYGYTF | NA | TRBJ1-2 | TRBV6-5 | few
TGCGCCAGCAGCTTGGACCCCCCACCGGCAGATACGCAGTATTTT | CASSLDPPPADTQYF | NA | TRBJ2-3 | TRBV5-1 | few
TGTGCCAGCAGCTCACAGGGGTGGCACACTGAAGCTTTCTTT | CASSSQGWHTEAFF | TRBD1 | TRBJ1-1 | TRBV7-2 | few
TGCGCCAGCAGCTTGCCAGGGGATAGGACTGAAGCTTTCTTT | CASSLPGDRTEAFF | NA | TRBJ1-1 | TRBV5-1 | NA
TGTGCCAGCAGCGGATGGTTGAGGTCAGATACGCAGTATTTT | CASSGWLRSDTQYF | NA | TRBJ2-3 | TRBV6-6 | few
TGCGCCAGCAGCCAAGTCAATATGGGTTCCGCGGACGAGCAGTACTTC | CASSQVNMGSADEQYF | NA | TRBJ2-7 | TRBV4-3 | many
TGTGCCAGCAGCGCAGCGCCAGGGACAGGGCGAGCAGAGACCCAGTACTTC | CASSAAPGTGRAETQYF | TRBD1 | TRBJ2-5 | TRBV9 | few
TGTGCCAGCAGTGAGGGACTAGGCCACACCATATATTTT | CASSEGLGHTIYF | NA | TRBJ1-3 | TRBV25-1 | many
TGTGCCAGCAGCCAACTCGAGGGGAGGTCTCATTCACCCCTCCACTTT | CASSQLEGRSHSPLHF | NA | TRBJ1-6 | TRBV4-2 | NA
TGTGCCAGCAGCCAAGATCAAGGGGGGGCCTCGAACACCGGGGAGCTGTTTTTT | CASSQDQGGASNTGELFF | NA | TRBJ2-2 | TRBV4-2 | few
TGTGCCAGCAGCCCAAGGGGGGGTGGAGAGACCCAGTACTTC | CASSPRGGGETQYF | NA | TRBJ2-5 | TRBV9 | many
TGTGCCAGCAGCCCGAATACAGGAAACTATGGCTACACCTTC | CASSPNTGNYGYTF | NA | TRBJ1-2 | TRBV5-4 | few
TGCGCCAGCAGCGGCCCGGGACTTGGGGATCGGAATGAGCAGTTCTTC | CASSGPGLGDRNEQFF | NA | TRBJ2-1 | TRBV5-1 | NA
TGTGCCAGCAGAACTAGCGGGGGTGGAAATGAGCAGTTCTTC | CASRTSGGGNEQFF | TRBD2 | TRBJ2-1 | TRBV7-2 | NA
TGTGCCTGGAGTGTACAGGAGGGGTACGAGCAGTACTTC | CAWSVQEGYEQYF | NA | TRBJ2-7 | TRBV30 | few
TGCGCCAGCAGCCAAGCACAGGGGGGGGCCTCTGTGCAGTACTTC | CASSQAQGGASVQYF | NA | TRBJ2-7 | TRBV4-3 | few
TGTGCCAGCTCCAGCGGGGGTGAGAATGAGCAGTTCTTC | CASSSGGENEQFF | TRBD2 | TRBJ2-1 | TRBV18 | few
TGTGCCAGCAGCTTCGGGCTAGCGGGCGGGGAGCTGTTTTTT | CASSFGLAGGELFF | TRBD2 | TRBJ2-2 | TRBV7-2 | NA
TGTGCCAGCTCACCAGGCGGGTACTACGAGCAGTACTTC | CASSPGGYYEQYF | NA | TRBJ2-7 | TRBV18 | NA
TGCGCCAGCAGCCTGGGACTCCTCCAGACGTACCAAGAGACCCAGTACTTC | CASSLGLLQTYQETQYF | NA | TRBJ2-5 | TRBV5-1 | few
TGTGCCAGTTCCTCCGAGACAGCTTCTAACAATGAGCAGTTCTTC | CASSSETASNNEQFF | NA | TRBJ2-1 | TRBV6-6 | few
TGCGCCAGCAGCCCGGGGAAGGTGGGGGAGCAGTACTTC | CASSPGKVGEQYF | NA | TRBJ2-7 | TRBV4-1 | few
TGTGCCAGCAGCTTAGACGGGGGGGCCCCCGATACGCAGTATTTT | CASSLDGGAPDTQYF | TRBD2 | TRBJ2-3 | TRBV7-2 | NA
TGTGCCAGCAGCTTATTTGGGGCAGGGAATTCACCCCTCCACTTT | CASSLFGAGNSPLHF | NA | TRBJ1-6 | TRBV11-2 | NA
TGTGCCACCAGCAGAGAGCCCACAGGGTACGAGCAGTACTTC | CATSREPTGYEQYF | NA | TRBJ2-7 | TRBV15 | few
TGTGCCTGGAAGTTGCAGGGGAGTAGCGGCTACACCTTC | CAWKLQGSSGYTF | NA | TRBJ1-2 | TRBV30 | few
TGTGCCAGCAGTGGAGCACTAGCGGGAGGCTACGAGCAGTACTTC | CASSGALAGGYEQYF | TRBD2 | TRBJ2-7 | TRBV2 | NA
TGTGCCAGCAGCTTCCCGCAGGGGGCCCCCACAGATACGCAGTATTTT | CASSFPQGAPTDTQYF | TRBD1 | TRBJ2-3 | TRBV7-8 | few